Given below is one TCR beta chain in context. The CDR3 covers 14 residues. V trimming: 6 bases; J trimming: 9 bases; junction bases outside the gene matches: 10. Germline V gene sequence: CDR1 MDHEN, CDR2 SYDVKM. The data stem from a study of blood T cell repertoires in COVID-19. Sequencing was performed with immunoSEQ multiplex PCR; in TCRdb, only in-frame clones are kept and a portion is missing. Of more than 100,000 clones listed, around four fifths are singletons. Those enrolled, adults aged roughly 18 to 89 years, came from roughly 23 US areas. Cohort allocation depended upon clinical history that participants reported.

This TCR derives from a man between 40 and 49 years old with acute COVID-19. The V call is TRBV28, the J call TRBJ1-5, with 8 bases identical to TRBD1. The sequenced sample consisted of PBMCs or T cells enriched from blood (not recorded which). The CDR3 bases are TGTGCCAGCAGCCCGCGGACAGGGCGAGGGCCCCAGCATTTT. Amino acids: CASSPRTGRGPQHF.